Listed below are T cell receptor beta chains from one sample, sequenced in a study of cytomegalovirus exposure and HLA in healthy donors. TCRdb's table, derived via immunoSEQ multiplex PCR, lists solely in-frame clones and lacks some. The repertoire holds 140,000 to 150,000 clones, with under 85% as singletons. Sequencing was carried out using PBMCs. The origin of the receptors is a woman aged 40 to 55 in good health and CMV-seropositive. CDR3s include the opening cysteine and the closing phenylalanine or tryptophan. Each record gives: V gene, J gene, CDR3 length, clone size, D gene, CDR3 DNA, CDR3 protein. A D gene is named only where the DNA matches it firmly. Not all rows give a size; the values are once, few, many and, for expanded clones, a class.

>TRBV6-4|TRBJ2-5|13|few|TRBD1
TGTGCCAGCACAGTCAGGGGGCAAGAGACCCAGTACTTC
CASTVRGQETQYF
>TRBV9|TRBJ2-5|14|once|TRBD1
TGTGCCAGCAGCACTGGGGACAGGGGTGTGACCCAGTACTTC
CASSTGDRGVTQYF
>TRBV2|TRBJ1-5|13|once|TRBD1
TGTGCCAGCAAAGACAGGGGTAATCAGCCCCAGCATTTT
CASKDRGNQPQHF
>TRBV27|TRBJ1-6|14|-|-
TGTGCCAGCAGTTTTTCAGAAAATAATTCACCCCTCCACTTT
CASSFSENNSPLHF
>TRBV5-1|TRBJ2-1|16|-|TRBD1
TGCGCCAGCAGCTTGGCAACTGGACAGGGTCTCAATGAGCAGTTCTTC
CASSLATGQGLNEQFF
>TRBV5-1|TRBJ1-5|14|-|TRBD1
TGCGCCAGCAGCGTAGGGACAGGGGGTCAGCCCCAGCATTTT
CASSVGTGGQPQHF
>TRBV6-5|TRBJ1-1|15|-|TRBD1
TGTGCCAGCAGTTTACAGGGGGGGGGTAACACTGAAGCTTTCTTT
CASSLQGGGNTEAFF
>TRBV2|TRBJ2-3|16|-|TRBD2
TGTGCCAGCAGTGGAACTAGCGGCTCCTACACAGATACGCAGTATTTT
CASSGTSGSYTDTQYF
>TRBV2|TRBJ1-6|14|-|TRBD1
TGTGCCAGCAGGACAGGGGTGGTCGATTCACCCCTCCACTTT
CASRTGVVDSPLHF
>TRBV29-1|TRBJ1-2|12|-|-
TGCAGCGTTGACAGGGAAGTCTATGGCTACACCTTC
CSVDREVYGYTF
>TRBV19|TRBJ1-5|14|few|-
TGTGCCAGTAGTCAAGGAGGGAACAATCAGCCCCAGCATTTT
CASSQGGNNQPQHF
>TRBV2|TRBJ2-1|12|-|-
TGTGCCAGCGCCGGGGGAATGGGTGAGCAGTTCTTC
CASAGGMGEQFF
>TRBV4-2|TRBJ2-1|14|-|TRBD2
TGTGCCAGCAGCTCTACGGGGGGTTACAATGAGCAGTTCTTC
CASSSTGGYNEQFF
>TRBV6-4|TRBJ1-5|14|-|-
TGTGCCAGCAGTGACTCCAGGGGTCCTCAGCCCCAGCATTTT
CASSDSRGPQPQHF
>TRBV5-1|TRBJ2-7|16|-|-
TGCGCCAGCAGCTTGGTCGTGGGGAGTGTTACCTACGAGCAGTACTTC
CASSLVVGSVTYEQYF
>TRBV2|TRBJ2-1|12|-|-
TGTGCCAGCGGCCGAGGTGTAAATGAGCAGTTCTTC
CASGRGVNEQFF
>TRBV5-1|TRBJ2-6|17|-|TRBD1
TGCGCCAGCAGCGGGGGACAGGCGAGCTCTGGGGCCAACGTCCTGACTTTC
CASSGGQASSGANVLTF
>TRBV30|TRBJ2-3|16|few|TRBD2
TGTGCCTGGAGCTCGGGAGGTCCCCTAACTACAGATACGCAGTATTTT
CAWSSGGPLTTDTQYF
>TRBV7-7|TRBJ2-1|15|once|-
TGTGCCAGCAGCGCGGGACAGAAGTTATACAATGAGCAGTTCTTC
CASSAGQKLYNEQFF
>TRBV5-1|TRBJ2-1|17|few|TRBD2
TGCGCCAGCAGCTTGGAGGGAGGCGGGGGGAGGCGGAATGAGCAGTTCTTC
CASSLEGGGGRRNEQFF
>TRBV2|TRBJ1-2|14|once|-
TGTGCCAGCAGCCCGAAACAGGGTCACTATGGCTACACCTTC
CASSPKQGHYGYTF
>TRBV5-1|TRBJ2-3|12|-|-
TGCGCCAGCAGCTTGATGCGAGATACGCAGTATTTT
CASSLMRDTQYF
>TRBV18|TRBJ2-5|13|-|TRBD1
TGTGCCAGCTCCCCTGGACAGGGGGAGACCCAGTACTTC
CASSPGQGETQYF
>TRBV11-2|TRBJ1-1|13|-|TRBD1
TGTGCCGGCAGGGGACAGCCGAACACTGAAGCTTTCTTT
CAGRGQPNTEAFF
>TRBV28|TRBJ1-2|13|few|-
TGTGCCAGCAGTTTAGCCAGTCCTTATGGCTACACCTTC
CASSLASPYGYTF
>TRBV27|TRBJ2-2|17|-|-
TGTGCCAGCAGTTTAATATCGGGGATTACTAACACCGGGGAGCTGTTTTTT
CASSLISGITNTGELFF
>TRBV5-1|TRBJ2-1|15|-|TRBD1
TGCGCCAGCAGCCCCGGGACAGGGGGCCTCTATGAGCAGTTCTTC
CASSPGTGGLYEQFF
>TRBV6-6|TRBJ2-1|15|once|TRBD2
TGTGCCAGCAGCCGACTAGCGAGCCCCTACAATGAGCAGTTCTTC
CASSRLASPYNEQFF
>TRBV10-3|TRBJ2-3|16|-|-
TGTGCCATCACCAGAACCAAACCGGTCGGGGCAGATACGCAGTATTTT
CAITRTKPVGADTQYF
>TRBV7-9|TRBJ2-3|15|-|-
TGTGCCAGCAGCCCGAGGGGAGGCCGCACAGATACGCAGTATTTT
CASSPRGGRTDTQYF
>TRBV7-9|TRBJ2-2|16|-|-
TGTGCCAGCAGCTTAGGTGGCCAGACTGGGACCGGGGAGCTGTTTTTT
CASSLGGQTGTGELFF
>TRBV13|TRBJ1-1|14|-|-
TGTGCCAGCAGCCTGGGGCATGTGAACACTGAAGCTTTCTTT
CASSLGHVNTEAFF
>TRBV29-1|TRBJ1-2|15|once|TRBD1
TGCAGCGTTGAAGATGGACAGGGGGCGAAGTATGGCTACACCTTC
CSVEDGQGAKYGYTF
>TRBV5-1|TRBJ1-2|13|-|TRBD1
TGCGCCAGCAGTCAGGGGGTCTTTTTGGGCTACACCTTC
CASSQGVFLGYTF
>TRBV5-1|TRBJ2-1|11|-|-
TGCGCCAGCAGCGTATACAATGAGCAGTTCTTC
CASSVYNEQFF
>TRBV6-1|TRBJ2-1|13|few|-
TGTGCCAGCAGTGTTGCAGGGGCCAATGAGCAGTTCTTC
CASSVAGANEQFF
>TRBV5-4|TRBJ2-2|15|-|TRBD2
TGTGCCAGCAGCGTAGGACTAGCGAACACCGGGGAGCTGTTTTTT
CASSVGLANTGELFF
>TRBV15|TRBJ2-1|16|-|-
TGTGCCACCAGCTCCCGGGACACATGGACCTACAATGAGCAGTTCTTC
CATSSRDTWTYNEQFF
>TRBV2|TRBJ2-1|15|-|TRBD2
TGTGCCAGCAGGGATAGCGGGGGGGCCTACAATGAGCAGTTCTTC
CASRDSGGAYNEQFF
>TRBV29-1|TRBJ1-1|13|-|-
TGCAGCGTTGGGGGCAGGGTGGGGACTGAAGCTTTCTTT
CSVGGRVGTEAFF
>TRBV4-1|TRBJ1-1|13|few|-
TGCGCCAGCAGCCGAGGACAGTCGACTGAAGCTTTCTTT
CASSRGQSTEAFF
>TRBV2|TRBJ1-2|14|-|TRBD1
TGTGCCAGCAGCCCCGAGGGGGCAAGCTATGGCTACACCTTC
CASSPEGASYGYTF
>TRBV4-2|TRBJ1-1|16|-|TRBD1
TGTGCCAGCAGCCTAGGACAGGCAAGCTCGAACACTGAAGCTTTCTTT
CASSLGQASSNTEAFF
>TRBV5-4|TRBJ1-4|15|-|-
TGTGCCAGCAGCCGTCCCGGGACATGGGGTGAAAAACTGTTTTTT
CASSRPGTWGEKLFF
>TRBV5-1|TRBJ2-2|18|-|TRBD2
TGCGCCAGCAGCAACGGACTAGCGGGGGGCGCGAACACCGGGGAGCTGTTTTTT
CASSNGLAGGANTGELFF
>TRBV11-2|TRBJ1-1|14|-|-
TGTGCCAGCAGCTTATCGTCCAGGAACACTGAAGCTTTCTTT
CASSLSSRNTEAFF
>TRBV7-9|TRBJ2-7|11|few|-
TGTGCCAGCAGCGCAAACAGGGAGCAGTACTTC
CASSANREQYF
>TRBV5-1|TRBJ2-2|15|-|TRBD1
TGCGCCAGCAGCGAACAGGGGCCGAACACCGGGGAGCTGTTTTTT
CASSEQGPNTGELFF
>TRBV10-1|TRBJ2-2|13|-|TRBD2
TGCGCCAGCAGACCGGGACTAGCAGGGGAGCTGTTTTTT
CASRPGLAGELFF
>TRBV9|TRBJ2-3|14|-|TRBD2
TGTGCCAGCAGGAGAGCGGGGAGCACAGATACGCAGTATTTT
CASRRAGSTDTQYF
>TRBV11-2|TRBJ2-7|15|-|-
TGTGCCAGCAGCTTAATCGACAGAGACCTAAGAGAGCAGTACTTC
CASSLIDRDLREQYF
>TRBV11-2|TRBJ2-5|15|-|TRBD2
TGTGCCAGCAGAAAAGACCGGGGGGGGGTAGAGACCCAGTACTTC
CASRKDRGGVETQYF
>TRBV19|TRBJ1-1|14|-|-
TGTGCCAGTAGTATTGCCGGTCTGAACACTGAAGCTTTCTTT
CASSIAGLNTEAFF